This T cell receptor beta chain was identified during a study of beta chain features in type 1 diabetes. Sequencing targeted expressed TCRB transcripts, as all isolated RNA had been reverse transcribed. The assay was immunoSEQ multiplex PCR, and TCRdb's table has in-frame clones only and misses some. The repertoire holds 200,000 to 300,000 clones, with 27% as singletons. The ends were cut back, 4 bases at V and 9 bases at J, with 16 bases in the middle. Germline V gene lookup returns CDR1 LNHNV and CDR2 YYDKDF (reference sequence). There are 13 residues in the CDR3. Sequenced sample: central memory CD4+ T cells from blood. The clonotype was recovered from a man aged 25 to 40 in good health. The V and J genes are TRBV15 and TRBJ2-7; TRBD1 is a possible D gene (5 bases). CDR3 nucleotide sequence: TGTGCCACCAGCACCTCTCCCAGGGAAGTGCAGTACTTC. Protein product: CATSTSPREVQYF. Full variable domain (missing parts from reference TRBV15 and TRBJ2-7): DAMVIQNPRYQVTQFGKPVTLSCSQTLNHNVMYWYQQKSSQAPKLLFHYYDKDFNNEADTPDNFQSRRPNTSFCFLDIRSPGLGDTAMYLCATSTSPREVQYFGPGTRLTVT.